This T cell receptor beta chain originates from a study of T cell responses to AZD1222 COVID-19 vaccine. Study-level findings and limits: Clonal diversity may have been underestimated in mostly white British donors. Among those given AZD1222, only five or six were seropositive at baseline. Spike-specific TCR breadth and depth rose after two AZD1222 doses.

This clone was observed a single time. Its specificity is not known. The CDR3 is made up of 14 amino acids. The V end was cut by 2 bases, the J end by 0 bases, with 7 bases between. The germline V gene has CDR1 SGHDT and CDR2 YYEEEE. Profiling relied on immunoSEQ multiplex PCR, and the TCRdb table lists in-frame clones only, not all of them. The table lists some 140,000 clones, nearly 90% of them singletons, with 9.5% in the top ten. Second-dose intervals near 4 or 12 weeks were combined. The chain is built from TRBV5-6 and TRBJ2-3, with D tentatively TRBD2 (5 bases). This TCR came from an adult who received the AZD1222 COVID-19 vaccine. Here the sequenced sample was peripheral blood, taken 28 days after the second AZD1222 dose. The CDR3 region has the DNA TGTGCCAGCAGCTTTGGCGGGAGCACAGATACGCAGTATTTT. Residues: CASSFGGSTDTQYF. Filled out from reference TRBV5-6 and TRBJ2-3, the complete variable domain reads DAGVTQSPTHLIKTRGQQVTLRCSPKSGHDTVSWYQQALGQGPQFIFQYYEEEERQRGNFPDRFSGHQFPNYSSELNVNALLLGDSALYLCASSFGGSTDTQYFGPGTRLTVL.